The 28 T cell receptor beta chains presented below share a single source sample, sequenced in a study of beta chain features in type 1 diabetes. Sequencing targeted expressed TCRB transcripts, as all isolated RNA had been reverse transcribed. Assay used: immunoSEQ multiplex PCR; TCRdb lists only in-frame clones, some missing. The sample consists of roughly 450,000 clones, roughly 10% of them appearing once. Sequencing was done on a sample of naive CD4+ T cells from blood. These receptors came from a woman younger than 35 in good health.

This clone was observed a handful of times. The rearrangement links TRBV7-2 to TRBJ2-7; unclear D gene. The ends were cut back, 1 base at V and 4 bases at J, with 8 bases in the middle. CDR3 length equals 13 residues. Looked up from germline, CDR1 is SGHTA and CDR2 is FQGNSA. Written as DNA, the CDR3 is TGTGCCAGCAGCTTAGGGTCCAGATACGAGCAGTACTTC. It encodes CASSLGSRYEQYF.

The CDR3 protein is CASSLVVLAGEETQYF. Here the CDR3 DNA reads TGTGCCAGCAGCTTAGTCGTGCTAGCGGGAGAAGAGACCCAGTACTTC. The V gene is TRBV7-9, the J gene TRBJ2-5, with 10 bases identical to TRBD2. The germline gives CDR1 SEHNR, CDR2 FQNEAQ (reference sequence). The CDR3 runs to 16 residues. The junction had 5 bases not matched to a gene; V was cut back by 1 base and J by 3 bases.

The J gene is TRBJ2-5, the V gene TRBV19; D is undetermined. The CDR3 has 14 residues. V was cut by 4 bases and J by 5 bases, with 14 bases left in between. Germline-derived CDR1 and CDR2 are LNHDA and SQIVND (reference sequence). The CDR3 protein is CASSTTSGLETQYF. The CDR3, as DNA: TGTGCCAGTAGTACCACTTCCGGCTTGGAGACCCAGTACTTC.

This chain connects TRBV19 to TRBJ1-2; D not resolved. CDR1 is LNHDA, CDR2 SQIVND, per germline (reference sequence). The CDR3 spans 13 residues. The V end was cut by 9 bases, the J end by 3 bases, with 14 bases between. The CDR3 region is CASSGGFDYGYTF. DNA of the CDR3: TGTGCCAGCTCGGGTGGTTTTGACTATGGCTACACCTTC.

This chain joins TRBV30 and TRBJ1-3; D uncertain. V lost 0 bases and J lost 0, with 9 bases in between. The CDR3 totals 15 residues. From germline, CDR1 is GTSNPN and CDR2 SVGIG (reference sequence). The CDR3 loop is CAWSVRGNSGNTIYF. The CDR3 DNA reads TGTGCCTGGAGTGTACGAGGAAACTCTGGAAACACCATATATTTT.

The genes are TRBV28 and TRBJ1-6, with D tentatively TRBD1 (5 bases). CDR1 and CDR2 from the germline V gene are MDHEN and SYDVKM. Trimming left V 3 bases short and J 7 bases short, with 10 bases between. The CDR3 is 14 amino acids. CDR3 sequence (DNA): TGTGCCAGCAGTTTGGGGGGTACCAATTCACCCCTCCACTTT. It codes for CASSLGGTNSPLHF.

The V gene is TRBV18, the J gene TRBJ2-5; no clear D. The ends were cut back, 4 bases at V and 0 bases at J, with 9 bases in the middle. The CDR3 length is 14 residues. Germline loops: CDR1 KGHSH, CDR2 LQKENI. CDR3 protein: CASSLHLYQETQYF. In DNA, the CDR3 is TGTGCCAGCTCACTCCATTTGTACCAAGAGACCCAGTACTTC.

This chain links TRBV7-8 with TRBJ1-5; 7 nucleotides align to TRBD1. This CDR3 has 17 residues. Germline V lookup: CDR1 SGHVS, CDR2 FQNEAQ. V lost 5 bases, J lost 0 bases, and 10 bases stayed unmatched. The CDR3 nucleotides read TGTGCCAGCAGCCATACGACAGGGAAATATAGCAATCAGCCCCAGCATTTT. Its translation is CASSHTTGKYSNQPQHF.

The chain joins TRBV2 to TRBJ2-3, with D uncertain. The V gene lost 2 bases and the J gene lost 5 bases, with 11 bases spanning the gap. CDR1 and CDR2 (germline): SNHLY, FYNNEI. The CDR3 extends over 14 amino acids. CDR3 nucleotides: TGTGCCAGCAGTGAATATGGGATTGGAGATACGCAGTATTTT. This encodes CASSEYGIGDTQYF.

This clone has more than one count but fewer than ten. This chain connects TRBV15 to TRBJ1-2; D is unresolved. CDR1 and CDR2 from the germline V gene are LNHNV and YYDKDF (reference sequence). Trimming stripped 5 bases from V and 5 bases from J, with 18 bases between. There are 15 residues in the CDR3. Here the CDR3 DNA reads TGTGCCACCAGCCTTGTATCGACACGCCATTATGGCTACACCTTC. It encodes CATSLVSTRHYGYTF.

The chain combines TRBV27 with TRBJ2-3; 7 bases fit TRBD1. Losses at the gene ends were 5 bases for V and 3 bases for J; bases not matched to a gene: 8. The germline V gene encodes CDR1 MNHEY and CDR2 SMNVEV (reference sequence). The CDR3 extends over 15 amino acids. This CDR3 is CASSPDRDGTDTQYF. CDR3 DNA: TGTGCCAGCAGTCCCGACAGGGACGGTACAGATACGCAGTATTTT.

The chain carries TRBV15 and TRBJ2-3; 7 bases are shared with TRBD1. This CDR3 contains 16 residues. The V gene end was trimmed by 0 bases and the J gene end by 4 bases; junction bases not matched to a gene: 7. Per the germline V gene, CDR1 is LNHNV and CDR2 is YYDKDF (reference sequence). CDR3 sequence (DNA): TGTGCCACCAGCAGAGAACTACAGGGGTACGCAGATACGCAGTATTTT. Amino acids: CATSRELQGYADTQYF.

The chain has TRBV7-9 and TRBJ2-1; TRBD2 aligns across 10 bases. This CDR3 contains 13 residues. J lost 11 bases, V lost 10 bases, and 11 bases had no gene match. In germline, CDR1 is SEHNR, CDR2 FQNEAQ (reference sequence). The CDR3 nucleotides are TGTGCCACCGACCTAGCGGGGGCGGGGAAGCAGTTCTTC. This sequence encodes CATDLAGAGKQFF.

This clone was seen more than once but under ten times. The same CDR3 is also encoded by other DNA sequences in this sample. The chain joins TRBV5-4 to TRBJ2-3; D may be TRBD2 (5 bases). The germline V and J ends were trimmed by 0 bases and 0 bases, with 8 bases remaining between them. This CDR3 is built from 15 residues. CDR1 and CDR2 from the germline V gene are SGHNT and YYREEE (reference sequence). The CDR3 sequence: CASSLAGTSTDTQYF. The CDR3 DNA sequence: TGTGCCAGCAGCTTGGCGGGAACCAGCACAGATACGCAGTATTTT.

This chain links TRBV5-1 with TRBJ1-6, with 9 bases that match TRBD1. Germline CDR1 is SGHRS and CDR2 is YFSETQ. The CDR3 consists of 15 residues. Trimming took 4 bases from V and 8 from J; bases not matched to a gene: 7. CDR3 loop: CASSGTGQGDSPLHF. CDR3 in DNA: TGCGCCAGCAGCGGAACGGGACAGGGAGATTCACCCCTCCACTTT.

This clone came up a few times. The chain recombines TRBV4-3 with TRBJ1-1; D not certain. The germline V gene encodes CDR1 LGHNA and CDR2 YSLEER. Trimming stripped 6 bases from V and 6 bases from J, with 20 bases between. The length of the CDR3 is 15 residues. The CDR3 DNA sequence: TGCGCCAGCAGTGGCCGCGTCATGGCATATGCTGAAGCTTTCTTT. This encodes CASSGRVMAYAEAFF.

V gene TRBV4-3 combines with J gene TRBJ1-4; D not resolved. Trimming took 4 bases from V and 0 from J, leaving 6 bases between them. The CDR3 is 14 amino acids. Germline loops: CDR1 LGHNA, CDR2 YSLEER. CDR3 amino acids: CASSPTATNEKLFF. The CDR3 DNA sequence: TGCGCCAGCAGCCCGACTGCAACTAATGAAAAACTGTTTTTT.

This clone was detected a few times. The CDR3 loop reads CATRARMGGEQYV. The CDR3 DNA sequence: TGTGCCACCAGGGCCCGAATGGGGGGCGAGCAGTACGTC. The chain is built from TRBV15 and TRBJ2-7; a weak D match, TRBD2 (6 bases). V dropped 6 bases and J dropped 6 bases, with 15 bases sitting between them. This CDR3 is 13 amino acids long. Germline CDR1 reads LNHNV; CDR2 reads YYDKDF (reference sequence).

The V and J genes are TRBV19 and TRBJ1-2, with TRBD1 as a possible D gene (6 bases). Trimming cost V 10 bases and J 3 bases, with 18 bases left between them. The CDR3 loop spans 14 amino acids. CDR1 and CDR2 from the germline V gene are LNHDA and SQIVND (reference sequence). For the CDR3, the DNA is TGTGCCACCTCTACCCCAGGGGACCACTATGGCTACACCTTC. Translated, it gives CATSTPGDHYGYTF.

This clone was detected a few times. The V call is TRBV25-1, the J call TRBJ2-5; tentative D call: TRBD1 (5 bases). The CDR3 length is 13 residues. V lost 4 bases and J lost 5, with 11 bases in between. Germline V lookup: CDR1 MGHDK, CDR2 SYGVNS. The CDR3 region is CASSGARAETQYF. Written as DNA, the CDR3 is TGTGCCAGCAGTGGAGCCAGGGCGGAGACCCAGTACTTC.

The V and J genes are TRBV7-2 and TRBJ2-1; no firm D call. Germline V gene data show CDR1 as SGHTA and CDR2 as FQGNSA. The germline V and J ends were trimmed by 4 bases and 5 bases, with 9 bases remaining between them. CDR3 length: 13 residues. The CDR3 loop reads CASSWGSNNEQFF. The CDR3 DNA sequence: TGTGCCAGCAGCTGGGGATCTAACAATGAGCAGTTCTTC.

There are a few counts of this clone. The chain couples TRBV5-4 to TRBJ2-1; the D is unclear. The CDR3 is made up of 11 amino acids. V gave up 4 bases and J gave up 10 bases, with 9 bases separating them. CDR1 and CDR2 (germline): SGHNT, YYREEE (reference sequence). CDR3 amino acids: CASSMADEQFF. The CDR3 nucleotides are TGTGCCAGCAGCATGGCAGACGAGCAGTTCTTC. The variable domain in full, completed from reference TRBV5-4 and TRBJ2-1, reads ETGVTQSPTHLIKTRGQQVTLRCSSQSGHNTVSWYQQALGQGPQFIFQYYREEENGRGNFPPRFSGLQFPNYSSELNVNALELDDSALYLCASSMADEQFFGPGTRLTVL.

The chain uses TRBV7-8 and TRBJ1-6; possible D gene TRBD1, 5 bases. Germline CDR1 reads SGHVS; CDR2 reads FQNEAQ. The CDR3 covers 16 residues. Trimming removed 5 bases from V and 7 bases from J, with 18 bases in between. The CDR3 bases are TGTGCCAGCAGCCCCAGGTTATTGGGACTGAATTCACCCCTCCACTTT. The encoded protein is CASSPRLLGLNSPLHF. Drawing the rest from reference TRBV7-8 and TRBJ1-6, the complete variable domain is GAGVSQSPRYKVAKRGQDVALRCDPISGHVSLFWYQQALGQGPEFLTYFQNEAQLDKSGLPSDRFFAERPEGSVSTLKIQRTQQEDSAVYLCASSPRLLGLNSPLHFGNGTRLTVT.

The chain has TRBV2 and TRBJ2-7; the match to TRBD2 covers 10 bases. Germline V gives CDR1 SNHLY, CDR2 FYNNEI. This CDR3 has 13 residues. After removal of 7 bases from V and 3 bases from J, the junction contained 3 bases not matched to a gene. Here the CDR3 DNA reads TGTGCCAGCACCCGGACTAGCGGCTACGAGCAGTACGTC. Its translation: CASTRTSGYEQYV.

This chain connects TRBV7-2 to TRBJ2-1; D unresolved. The V end lost 2 bases, the J end lost 4 bases, and 6 bases lay between the germline ends. The CDR3 is made up of 13 amino acids. CDR1 is SGHTA, CDR2 FQGNSA, per germline. The CDR3 spells CASSLTRYNEQFF. The CDR3 coding sequence is TGTGCCAGCAGCTTAACCCGATACAATGAGCAGTTCTTC.

This clone was detected only a few times. The chain combines TRBV2 with TRBJ2-1; 7 bases are a match to TRBD1. The CDR3 is made up of 16 amino acids. The germline V gene encodes CDR1 SNHLY and CDR2 FYNNEI. The junction had 9 bases not matched to a gene; V was cut back by 7 bases and J by 0 bases. As DNA, the CDR3 is TGTGCCAGCACCTTACTCTCAGGGGGCTCCTACAATGAGCAGTTCTTC. This codes for CASTLLSGGSYNEQFF.

This chain links TRBV7-2 with TRBJ2-7; 9 positions match TRBD2. Germline assignment: CDR1 SGHTA and CDR2 FQGNSA. The J segment lost 2 bases and the V segment lost 5 bases, leaving 7 bases of the junction unmatched. The CDR3 covers 15 residues. The CDR3 DNA follows: TGTGCCAGCAGCCCGCAGGGACTAGCAGCCTACGAGCAGTACTTC. Translating gives CASSPQGLAAYEQYF.

This clone has just a few counts. This chain's CDR3 is CASRSWNTEAFF. The CDR3 nucleotides read TGTGCCAGCAGATCCTGGAACACTGAAGCTTTCTTT. The J gene is TRBJ1-1, the V gene TRBV7-9; D unclear. Germline-derived CDR1 and CDR2 are SEHNR and FQNEAQ (reference sequence). CDR3 size: 12 residues. V lost 6 bases and J lost 1, with 6 bases in between. The full variable domain, completed using reference TRBV7-9 and TRBJ1-1, is DTGVSQNPRHKITKRGQNVTFRCDPISEHNRLYWYRQTLGQGPEFLTYFQNEAQLEKSRLLSDRFSAERPKGSFSTLEIQRTEQGDSAMYLCASRSWNTEAFFGQGTRLTVV.